This TCR beta chain was retrieved from a study of blood T cell repertoires in COVID-19. Study in general: Some COVID-19 samples were acute and others convalescent; all came from the United States, Italy and Spain. PBMCs, B-cell-depleted T cells, or T cells provided the cDNA or gDNA that made up the material.

This clone was picked up one time. Original analysis: Amplification with reference gene primers provided the estimates of nucleated cell counts. TCRdb's table, derived via immunoSEQ multiplex PCR, lists solely in-frame clones and lacks some. V and J calls and clone size are copied from that table; D and trimming were computed from the DNA. The data contain around 40,000 clones, approximately 91% of them singletons. This receptor was identified in a man aged 45-65 years with active COVID-19. Sequences were obtained from peripheral blood.

CDR3: CASSHTGEDTQYF. As DNA, the CDR3 is TGTGCCAGCAGCCACACAGGGGAAGATACGCAGTATTTT. V gene TRBV14 combines with J gene TRBJ2-3; 7 nucleotides agree with TRBD1. This CDR3 has 13 amino acids. J lost 5 bases, V lost 3 bases, and 2 bases had no gene match. CDR1 SGHDN and CDR2 FVKESK come from the germline V gene.